This TCR beta chain was retrieved from a study of cytomegalovirus exposure and HLA in healthy donors (TCRdb year 2017). Concerning the study at large: An earlier analysis of more than 550 of the donors reported about 260 Gb of sequence data and around 120 million unique TCR beta sequences obtained from around 170 million T cells. The number of typed donors differed by locus: roughly 629-640 for A, B, C, DRB1 and DQB1; 522 for DQA1; approximately 600 for DPA1; and about 450 for DPB1. Donor age, sex, ethnicity and CMV serostatus were compiled alongside the repertoire data. An early release covering approximately 600 HLA-typed donors comprised 250 to 350 gigabases of sequencing data and approximately 80 million unique TCR sequences. Class I and class II HLA loci were covered by the typing at four-digit resolution. In addition to the first cohort of hundreds of subjects, a separate validation cohort of approximately 120 different subjects was used. Every discovery cohort repertoire had been produced on one sequencing platform. To study patterns of TCR occurrence, a later analysis re-analyzed previously published TCR beta repertoires from just over 650 donors and added high-resolution HLA genotyping. A later genetic analysis took genome-wide SNP genotypes for about 55% of the roughly 700 donors and used that subset as a discovery cohort. Because of strong linkage in the cohort, roughly five DR-DQ haplotypes were treated as single units for association and clustering. The study aimed to test whether cataloging public T cell receptors could reveal signatures of past pathogen exposure. In an earlier analysis of 500 to 650 of the donors, high-throughput TCR beta sequencing was used to judge whether each TCR beta V gene segment behaved as functional or pseudogenic. On average, roughly 240,000 unique TCR beta nucleotide sequences were sequenced per donor among more than 350 genotyped donors of the cohort, with roughly a sixth of those sequences being non-productive. Among the roughly 400 genotyped donors, approximately 76% belonged to the genetic ancestry cluster associated with self-reported Caucasian donors. The study used immunosequencing to profile the T cell repertoires of some 600 subjects and linked those repertoires to cytomegalovirus serostatus. In the later analysis, no new phenotypic data were used to find candidate immune exposures; instead, reliance was placed on TCR beta sequences and their occurrence across donors. To predict cytomegalovirus infection status, the study brought together high-throughput TCR immunosequencing, statistical association of individual TCRs with disease status, and machine learning. The study at large found these results: In an earlier analysis of about 540 of the donors, most TCR beta V segments were observed in productive rearrangements about 90% or about 30% of the time, broadly matching IMGT annotations. In a later analysis, HLA-associated TCR beta chains showed more clonal expansion and lower generation probabilities than non-associated chains that were equally common. Correlated functional status among segregating V segments might be attributable to linkage disequilibrium, but an unknown experimental factor could not be ruled out. In a later analysis, over 15,000 TCR beta sequences were associated with specific HLA alleles at a false discovery rate of 0.05. In a later genetic analysis, fewer N-insertions in productive TCRs were reported among donors in an Asian-associated ancestry cluster than the roughly 710-donor mean. The earlier analysis of almost 600 of the donors excluded 15 to 20 rarely observed V segments, including chromosome 9 orphons, because counts were too low. The cohort was sequenced for TCR beta chains only, and without alpha or paired-chain data the features that could be detected were limited. Assigning TCR associations to individual alleles was difficult when HLA alleles, especially DR and DQ, strongly co-occurred. According to a later analysis, TCR association rates differed among HLA loci, with DRB1 alleles showing the most associated TCRs and HLA-C alleles showing the fewest. The authors suggested that the approach could potentially be generalized to other disease states and immunological phenotypes. In vitro tests confirmed that a few of the cytomegalovirus-associated TCR beta chains recognize cytomegalovirus antigens. A further reported finding was that TCR beta sequences accurately predicted the HLA-A and HLA-B alleles for most subjects in the first cohort. The classifier was reported to diagnose cytomegalovirus status with high specificity and sensitivity in both the original and validation cohorts. Sequencing depth was assumed to be roughly uniform across donors in the presence/absence analyses, though that assumption may not hold. The only immune exposure information available for the cohort was CMV serostatus. HLA typing was unavailable for some donors at each locus, so association tests used only the typed subset. In a later analysis, several top co-occurrence clusters were reported to appear linked to parvovirus B19, influenza, CMV and Epstein-Barr virus. Across donors, most TCR sequences were observed very rarely, whereas some public TCRs were present in many individuals. Most CMV-associated TCR beta chains appeared to be HLA-restricted in a later analysis, and the HLA associations seemed to be driven largely by CMV exposure. A total of 150 or so TCR beta chains were listed by the study as associated with cytomegalovirus. A cluster of highly shared sequence variants was judged likely to be a technical artifact of the sequencing pipeline. Some IMGT-functional V segments, including TRBV6-2 and TRBV6-3, could not be told apart with the 87-base-pair reads, so those segments were excluded. A later genetic analysis associated a missense DCLRE1C variant with V-gene and J-gene trimming of TCR beta chains, and an independent cohort replicated the association.

Concerning this clone itself: Its antigen specificity is not known. No qualities accompany the bases; no much larger clone lies one base away.

The library was built by means of the immunoSEQ multiplex PCR assay. A mixture of 60 forward primers for TCR Vbeta segments and 13 reverse primers for TCR Jbeta segments was used in the multiplex PCR. A multiplex PCR assay on genomic DNA amplified the CDR3 region of rearranged TCR beta genes. The amplified TCR beta libraries were sequenced on the Illumina HiSeq System as 87-base-pair reads. The authors processed their data as follows. Across the roughly 700 repertoires, a later analysis counted 80 million or so unique TCR beta chains, 9 million to 14 million of which were shared by at least two donors. Raw reads were error-corrected and collapsed into unique sequences with a nearest-neighbor algorithm that merged closely related sequences to remove PCR and sequencing errors. CDR3 sequences were aligned to IMGT reference sequences to assign V, D and J gene segments. Each retained sequence needed at least a six-nucleotide match to both a V gene segment and a J gene segment. Rearrangements were classified as productive when the CDR3 lacked stop codons and remained in frame with V and J, and all other rearrangements were classified as non-productive. CDR3 was defined by IMGT convention, running from the second conserved V-encoded cysteine to the conserved J-encoded phenylalanine. The earlier analysis of around 640 of the donors excluded sequences that lacked an unambiguous match to a single V gene segment. In an earlier analysis of some 590 of the donors, a V segment was called functional when productive rearrangements were above 56.7%, and segregating when the standard deviation between donors exceeded 5%. A statistical classification framework was built to diagnose cytomegalovirus status from the catalog of TCR beta chain sequences. In a later analysis, V and J genes were assigned by comparing TCR nucleotide sequences against IMGT/GENE-DB human TR gene sequences. The TCRdist pipeline was used in a later analysis to assign CDR3 sequences and most-parsimonious VDJ recombination scenarios. A later analysis defined each TCR beta chain by its CDR3 amino acid sequence plus V-gene family, and excluded reads lacking a unique V-gene family. As a way to deal with suspected cross-contamination and a sequencing artifact, a later analysis dropped approximately 570 nucleotide sequences that were highly shared and had low generation probability. For each public chain, a later analysis derived a clonal expansion index from normalized ranks of inferred template counts within each repertoire. In a later analysis, generation probabilities were computed using a VDJ recombination model fitted to out-of-frame rearrangements, and the results were checked against IGoR. Hypergeometric tests were used in a later analysis to score TCR-TCR, TCR-HLA and TCR-CMV co-occurrence, with a repertoire-size bias correction applied to the TCR pairs. False discovery rates were estimated in a later analysis by permuting HLA or CMV assignments 20 times. In a later analysis, co-occurring TCRs were grouped using DBSCAN, and TCRdist sequence similarity was added for clustering within HLA-allele-positive subsets. For co-occurrence clustering, repertoires with fewer than 30,000 or more than 120,000 public chains were excluded, along with a handful of repertoires with anomalous nucleotide sharing. Here the immuneACCESS table is served through TCRdb, limited to in-frame sequences with V and J called. Missing clones are a known gap in these copies; in checked studies unresolved V genes cover under half, and the rest lacks a known reason. V and J calls and clone size are as listed in that table; D and trimming were resolved from the DNA. Present in this sample are about 120,000 clones, about 76% of which were seen just once. Roughly 2.2% of the sample is in the top ten clones.

The trim is 5 bases for V and 6 bases for J, with a gap of 13 bases between the germline ends. According to the germline V gene, CDR1 reads MNHNS and CDR2 reads SASEGT. The cysteine opens and the phenylalanine closes a CDR3 of 13 amino acids. The entry retains the CDR3 DNA only, 39 bases that are in frame from base 1. The cohort consisted of 666 healthy bone marrow donors. Cohort members were all nominally healthy when sampled, although unrecorded immune exposures were likely present. The donor tested CMV seronegative and was one of the 352 seronegative cohort members. Every donor gave a peripheral blood sample, and the peripheral blood mononuclear cells from that sample were used for TCR beta sequencing. Genomic DNA extraction from the blood cell samples was performed with the Qiagen DNeasy Blood Extraction Kit.

This receptor was obtained from a woman in her thirties or forties in good health and CMV-seronegative. This chain joins TRBV6-1 to TRBJ1-2; the D gene cannot be resolved reliably. The material sequenced was PBMCs. The CDR3 region reads CASSKTPSDGYTF. The nucleotide sequence reads TGTGCCAGCAGTAAGACACCGTCAGATGGCTACACCTTC.